Each of the 14 T cell receptor beta chains below was sequenced from the same sample in a study of shared clonotypes between healthy human individuals. Libraries were prepared by immunoSEQ multiplex PCR; TCRdb keeps only in-frame clonotypes and omits some of them. Here the sample spans under 300,000 clones, approximately 70% being singletons. Source material: memory CD4+ T cells sorted from blood. Regarding subset: CD45RA-negative fraction. The receptors derive from a man aged 25-45 years in good health.

This clone was seen a handful of times. This sequence joins TRBV6-5 and TRBJ1-1; no clear D. V dropped 10 bases and J dropped 2 bases, with 14 bases sitting between them. The germline CDR1 and CDR2 sequences are MNHEY and SVGAGI. The CDR3 covers 13 residues. CDR3 coding DNA: TGTGCCACACTGGGTAGGATAAACACTGAAGCTTTCTTT. Its protein product is CATLGRINTEAFF.

This clone was observed many times. The V gene is TRBV10-3, the J gene TRBJ2-7, with 8 bases aligning to TRBD1. Unmatched junction bases numbered 3, after V lost 6 bases and J lost 5 bases. The germline CDR1 and CDR2 sequences are ENHRY and SYGVKD. The CDR3 loop spans 12 amino acids. CDR3: CAISQGADEQYF. CDR3 nucleotides: TGTGCCATCAGCCAGGGGGCGGACGAGCAGTACTTC.

The V call is TRBV18, the J call TRBJ1-5; unclear D gene. V was shortened by 2 bases and J by 0 bases, with 11 bases between the two germline ends. The CDR3 covers 16 residues. The germline V gene has CDR1 KGHSH and CDR2 LQKENI. The CDR3 spells CASSPIRAISNQPQHF. The CDR3 coding sequence is TGTGCCAGCTCACCAATAAGGGCTATTAGCAATCAGCCCCAGCATTTT.

This clone has only a few counts. This chain joins TRBV18 and TRBJ1-4; TRBD1 matches at 8 bases. CDR1 and CDR2 from the germline V gene are KGHSH and LQKENI. Unmatched junction bases numbered 14, after V lost 5 bases and J lost 12 bases. The CDR3 spans 15 residues. The CDR3 here is CASSTRQGTPRELFF. CDR3 in DNA: TGTGCCAGCTCAACTAGACAGGGGACTCCTAGGGAACTGTTTTTT. Full variable domain (missing parts from reference TRBV18 and TRBJ1-4): NAGVMQNPRHLVRRRGQEARLRCSPMKGHSHVYWYRQLPEEGLKFMVYLQKENIIDESGMPKERFSAEFPKEGPSILRIQQVVRGDSAAYFCASSTRQGTPRELFFGSGTQLSVL.

J is TRBJ2-7 and V is TRBV5-4, with TRBD2 matching 8 bases. This CDR3 region has 16 residues. Germline trimming cut 6 bases from V and 2 bases from J; bases unmatched to any gene: 13. CDR1 is SGHNT and CDR2 is YYREEE in the germline V gene (reference sequence). The CDR3 region is CASTDRSGRGTYEQYF. Here the CDR3 DNA reads TGTGCCAGCACCGATCGAAGCGGGAGAGGGACCTACGAGCAGTACTTC.

The V call is TRBV19, the J call TRBJ2-7; perhaps TRBD2 as D (6 bases). V lost 7 bases and J 2 bases, leaving 18 bases between the germline ends. CDR3 size: 15 residues. CDR1 is LNHDA and CDR2 is SQIVND in the germline V gene (reference sequence). For the CDR3, the DNA is TGTGCCAGTACCTCCCATGCGGAGGGGACCTACGAGCAGTACTTC. It encodes CASTSHAEGTYEQYF.

This clone was seen once. CDR3 loop: CATSSGDGYQPQHF. The CDR3 nucleotides are TGTGCCACCAGCAGCGGAGACGGGTATCAGCCCCAGCATTTT. The chain employs TRBV15 and TRBJ1-5; unclear D gene. CDR3 size: 14 residues. Trimming removed 3 bases at V and 5 bases at J, with 11 bases between. Germline-derived CDR1 and CDR2 are LNHNV and YYDKDF (reference sequence).

The genes are TRBV28 and TRBJ2-7, with 11 bases lining up with TRBD2. The germline gives CDR1 MDHEN, CDR2 SYDVKM. This CDR3 region has 17 residues. V lost 4 bases, J lost 4 bases, and 12 bases stayed unmatched. This CDR3 is CASSSNPLGLADYEQYF. In nucleotides, the CDR3 is TGTGCCAGCAGTTCAAATCCCCTGGGACTAGCGGATTACGAGCAGTACTTC.

The DNA of the CDR3 is TGCAGCGTACTAGCGGGAGAAGAGACCCAGTACTTC. It encodes CSVLAGEETQYF. This chain connects TRBV29-1 to TRBJ2-5; 11 bases map to TRBD2. From germline, CDR1 is SQVTM and CDR2 ANQGSEA. V lost 6 bases to trimming and J lost 3 bases; unmatched junction nucleotides: 0. The CDR3 is 12 amino acids.

The chain employs TRBV9 and TRBJ2-1; no clear D. The CDR3 runs to 15 residues. Germline loops: CDR1 SGDLS, CDR2 YYNGEE. Trimming removed 4 bases at V and 1 base at J, with 12 bases between. The CDR3 nucleotides are TGTGCCAGCAGCCCGCGTGGAGCGTCCTACAATGAGCAGTTCTTC. It codes for CASSPRGASYNEQFF.

This clone was recorded at least ten times. The V and J genes are TRBV6-1 and TRBJ2-7; 9 bases map to TRBD1. The germline V gene encodes CDR1 MNHNS and CDR2 SASEGT. The CDR3 is made up of 15 amino acids. Losses at the gene ends were 0 bases for V and 6 bases for J; bases not matched to a gene: 6. The DNA of the CDR3 is TGTGCCAGCAGTGAAGCGGGACAGGGAAGGGGCGAGCAGTACTTC. Encoded protein: CASSEAGQGRGEQYF.

V is TRBV10-3 and J is TRBJ2-7; tentatively, D is TRBD1 or TRBD2 (5 bases each). V was trimmed by 9 bases and J by 6 bases, leaving 18 bases between them. The CDR3 covers 13 residues. The germline CDR1 and CDR2 sequences are ENHRY and SYGVKD. The CDR3 coding sequence is TGTGCCATTACCGGGACCCAGGGCGGCGAGCAGTACTTC. This gives the protein CAITGTQGGEQYF.

V gene TRBV7-9 combines with J gene TRBJ2-5; 7 bases map to TRBD1. The CDR3 sequence is 15 residues long. The V gene end was trimmed by 5 bases and the J gene end by 3 bases; junction bases not matched to a gene: 9. The germline V gene encodes CDR1 SEHNR and CDR2 FQNEAQ (reference sequence). The CDR3 bases are TGTGCCAGCAGCACGACCAGACAGGGAGAAGAGACCCAGTACTTC. Protein sequence: CASSTTRQGEETQYF.

V and J are TRBV27 and TRBJ2-7; D tentatively reads TRBD1 or TRBD2 (5 bases each). The CDR3 loop spans 14 amino acids. The V and J ends lost 3 bases and 2 bases respectively, with 11 bases between them. The germline V gene has CDR1 MNHEY and CDR2 SMNVEV (reference sequence). The CDR3 is CASSFGDHPYEQYF. The CDR3, as DNA: TGTGCCAGCAGTTTCGGGGACCATCCCTACGAGCAGTACTTC.